The T cell receptor (beta chain) under discussion was sequenced for a study of T cells in Graves' hyperthyroidism and ophthalmopathy. Note on this clonotype: One junction end disagrees with the germline gene, perhaps due to a read error.

The source material, RNA transcripts, was used to amplify TCR beta CDR3 regions. HTBI primers were the set used in a first-round RT-PCR of the TCR CDR3. TCRdb re-called the multiplex PCR reads through MiXCR, storing one row per CDR3 protein. The table has hundreds of thousands of distinct CDR3 sequences, under 25% seen once. CDR1 and CDR2 (germline): SGHRS, YFSETQ. The CDR3 length is 16 residues. Sequencing input: blood. The chain carries TRBV5-1 and TRBJ2-1; 12 bases fit TRBD2. This clonotype was sampled from a man under 40 with Graves' ophthalmopathy. CDR3 sequence: CASSLKTSGSYDEQFF. In DNA, the CDR3 is TGCGCCAGCAGCTTAAAGACTAGCGGGAGCTACGATGAGCAGTTCTTC. Filled out from reference TRBV5-1 and TRBJ2-1, the complete variable domain reads KAGVTQTPRYLIKTRGQQVTLSCSPISGHRSVSWYQQTPGQGLQFLFEYFSETQRNKGNFPGRFSGRQFSNSRSEMNVSTLELGDSALYLCASSLKTSGSYDEQFFGPGTRLTVL.